This TCR beta chain was sequenced in a study of CD8 T cells in ankylosing spondylitis. TCRdb ran MiXCR on the 5' RACE reads and lists one entry per CDR3 protein. There are about 310,000 distinct CDR3 sequences in the sample; 20% to 25% occur only once, and about 4% lies in the top ten. Germline CDR1 and CDR2: DFQATT and SNEGSKA (reference sequence). V lost 6 bases and J lost 5; bases outside the gene matches: 10. The CDR3 is 14 amino acids. The chain couples TRBV20-1 to TRBJ1-5; 7 bases line up with TRBD1. This TCR was sampled from a female donor with ankylosing spondylitis or in good health (not recorded which). Source material: blood, either unsorted or a sorted T cell fraction (not recorded which). CDR3 in amino acids: CSARQQGWDQPQHF. In nucleotides, the CDR3 is TGCAGTGCAAGGCAACAGGGGTGGGATCAGCCCCAGCATTTT.